The next 10 T cell receptor beta chains were all read from a single sample in a study of Graves' ophthalmopathy and Graves' hyperthyroidism. The sequenced template was RNA, covering the TCR beta CDR3 region. After a first-round RT-PCR with HTBI primers, a second-round multiplex PCR was run. TCRdb independently ran MiXCR on the multiplex PCR reads; one entry per CDR3 protein. The data hold 200,000 to 250,000 distinct CDR3 sequences, with around 45% observed a single time. Sequencing was done on a sample of peripheral blood. The receptor set was obtained from an adult man with Graves' ophthalmopathy.

Comments on this clonotype: It is likely a read error, because the conserved phenylalanine at the end of the CDR3 is missing. The rearrangement uses TRBV9 and TRBJ1-2; no firm D call. From germline, CDR1 is SGDLS and CDR2 YYNGEE. The CDR3 is made up of 11 amino acids. V shed 3 bases and J shed 7 bases, with 7 bases lying between them. The DNA for the CDR3 is TGTGCCAGCAGCGACCCGACTGGCTACACCCTC. This gives the protein CASSDPTGYTL.

Worth noting for this clonotype: The junction departs from germline at one end; a sequencing error may be responsible. This chain links TRBV12-3 or TRBV12-4 with TRBJ2-2; D tentatively fits TRBD1 or TRBD2 (5 bases each). The CDR3 sequence is 15 residues long. CDR3 DNA: TGTGCCGGCAGTCCCGGGACGGCCTACACCGGGGAGCTGTTTTTT. Its translation: CAGSPGTAYTGELFF.

This chain links TRBV10-3 with TRBJ1-2, with a tentative D call TRBD1 (6 bases). The CDR3 is 14 residues long. Looked up from germline, CDR1 is ENHRY and CDR2 is SYGVKD. The germline V and J ends were trimmed by 1 base and 5 bases, with 11 bases remaining between them. In DNA form, the CDR3 reads TGTGCCATCAGTGAGTTAACAGGGCCATATGGCTACACCTTC. The encoded protein is CAISELTGPYGYTF.

In this sample, this clonotype turned up once. The chain recombines TRBV7-9 with TRBJ2-5, with TRBD1 as a possible D gene (7 bases). Germline loops: CDR1 SEHNR, CDR2 FQNEAQ (reference sequence). CDR3 length: 17 amino acids. The V end lost 1 base, the J end lost 4 bases, and 19 bases lay between the germline ends. The chain's CDR3 is CASSLVAGTAKGETQYF. The CDR3 DNA reads TGTGCCAGCAGCTTAGTGGCGGGGACAGCAAAGGGAGAGACCCAGTACTTC.

This chain links TRBV5-8 with TRBJ1-1; D call uncertain. The germline V and J ends were trimmed by 0 bases and 1 base, with 4 bases remaining between them. The CDR3 contains 13 residues. Germline-derived CDR1 and CDR2 are SGHTS and YDEGEE. The CDR3 is CASSLAENTEAFF. The CDR3 bases are TGTGCCAGCAGCTTGGCAGAGAACACTGAAGCTTTCTTT.

The J gene is TRBJ2-7, the V gene TRBV7-9; a weak D match, TRBD2 (5 bases). The CDR3 spans 13 residues. Trimming stripped 5 bases from V and 4 bases from J, with 12 bases between. Per germline, CDR1 SEHNR and CDR2 FQNEAQ (reference sequence). The CDR3 protein is CASSHGSGYEQYF. CDR3 sequence (DNA): TGTGCCAGCAGCCACGGGTCGGGGTACGAGCAGTACTTC. The full variable domain, completed using reference TRBV7-9 and TRBJ2-7, is DTGVSQNPRHKITKRGQNVTFRCDPISEHNRLYWYRQTLGQGPEFLTYFQNEAQLEKSRLLSDRFSAERPKGSFSTLEIQRTEQGDSAMYLCASSHGSGYEQYFGPGTRLTVT.

The chain employs TRBV15 and TRBJ2-7; 7 nucleotides align to TRBD2. Trimming took 1 base from V and 5 from J; bases not matched to a gene: 17. Germline CDR1 LNHNV, CDR2 YYDKDF (reference sequence). The CDR3 length is 18 residues. The CDR3 spells CATSRAGWERGPPNEQYF. CDR3 nucleotide sequence: TGTGCCACCAGCAGAGCTGGTTGGGAGCGGGGCCCGCCCAACGAGCAGTACTTC.

The CDR3 sequence is CAARGVGGETIYF. The CDR3 DNA is TGTGCCGCCCGTGGAGTGGGAGGAGAGACCATATATTTT. The gene calls are TRBV10-3 and TRBJ1-3; no firm D call. CDR1 is ENHRY, CDR2 SYGVKD, per germline. The CDR3 length is 13 residues. The V end lost 11 bases, the J end lost 10 bases, and 21 bases lay between the germline ends.

The CDR3 spells CASSGGAGQPQHF. The CDR3 nucleotides read TGTGCCAGCAGTGGAGGGGCTGGCCAGCCCCAGCATTTT. This chain uses TRBV2 with TRBJ1-5, with D perhaps TRBD1 (5 bases). V dropped 4 bases and J dropped 7 bases, with 11 bases sitting between them. Germline CDR1 and CDR2: SNHLY and FYNNEI. The CDR3 spans 13 residues.

This chain links TRBV10-3 with TRBJ1-2; D perhaps matches TRBD1 (5 bases). Looked up from germline, CDR1 is ENHRY and CDR2 is SYGVKD. The CDR3 length is 16 residues. Trimming took 2 bases from V and 8 from J, leaving 21 bases between them. The DNA for the CDR3 is TGTGCCATCAGTGAGATACTTCCTGGGCAGGGAGGAGGCTACACCTTC. It yields the protein CAISEILPGQGGGYTF.